The sequence of this T cell receptor (beta chain) was determined in a study of CD8+ T cells in alopecia areata listed by TCRdb under 2018. As for the study more broadly: The treated patients took part in an open-label pilot trial in which moderate-to-severe alopecia areata was treated with oral tofacitinib at 5 to 10 mg twice daily. On the human side, TCRbeta sequencing was run on scalp tissue and on sorted CD4+ and CD8+ peripheral blood T cells from healthy controls and from alopecia areata patients with either patchy or totalis/universalis disease. RNA was extracted with the PAXgene miRNA kit for fixed scalp, the miRNeasy kit for PBMCs, and the RNeasy kit for mouse skin. Biopsies were taken from tofacitinib-treated patients at baseline and again at 4 and 24 weeks into treatment, and several of those patients also had a later scalp biopsy. Clonality in the scalp was compared among normal scalp (n=4), patchy alopecia areata scalp (n=8), and alopecia totalis/universalis scalp (n=8). In both human patients and the C3H/HeJ mouse model, the study applied high-throughput TCRbeta sequencing to look at T cell clonal expansion in alopecia areata. Patients received tofacitinib for 6 to 18 months and were then followed off drug for 6 months to check for delayed response and recurrence. TCRbeta CDR3 regions were amplified by immunoSEQ multiplex PCR using 35 Vbeta forward and 13 Jbeta reverse primers.

What the study reported, not specific to this receptor: Unlike mouse skin, where gammadelta T cells dominate, normal human skin contains resident alphabeta T cells that get sequenced too, which complicates analysis of the scalp TCR repertoire. Compared with normal scalp, lesional scalp had higher clonality and more expanded CD8+ clones, particularly in alopecia totalis/universalis, a pattern that suggests antigenic drive. TCR sequences shared between patients were less clear than in mice, possibly partly because of HLA diversity in the patient population.

Library prep was done by the immunoSEQ multiplex PCR assay. For TCR sequencing, RNA was extracted from every sample and reverse transcribed into cDNA to serve as template. SuperScript III was used to make first-strand cDNA, primed with a 2:1 mix of oligo-dT and random hexamers. A synthetic immune receptor repertoire was used to gauge amplification bias, and whatever bias remained was removed computationally. The study's processing was this. Raw reads were preprocessed to remove errors, and CDR3 was defined by IMGT conventions from the conserved cysteine to phenylalanine. To get clonality, Shannon entropy was normalized by log2 of the number of productive unique TCRs and the result was subtracted from 1. Whether scalp clones were CD4 or CD8 was inferred by matching scalp TCRbeta sequences against CD4 and CD8 repertoires sorted from blood. As stored in TCRdb, this immuneACCESS dataset retains in-frame rearrangements with V and J assigned. A fraction of the clones does not appear; measured against another copy, unresolved V genes explain less than half of the discrepancy, and the remainder lacks a known reason. V and J calls and clone size are given by that table; D and trimming were obtained from the DNA. Here the sample has approximately 91,000 clones; 35% to 50% occur a single time. The ten top clones hold 0.6% to 0.85% of the sample.

Lesional scalp punch biopsies and peripheral blood were obtained from alopecia areata patients. After PBMCs were isolated by density centrifugation and stained for CD3, CD4 and CD8, a FACSAria was used to sort CD4+ and CD8+ T cells. Its CDR3 holds 15 amino acids, cysteine through phenylalanine. Here the CDR3 DNA is all that survives: 45 bases in frame from base 1. Reading the germline V gene gives CDR1 SQVTM and CDR2 ANQGSEA. V ends up 3 bases short and J 8 bases short, with an unmatched junction base count of 10. This clone showed up just a few times. No antigen is known for it. Base qualities are missing; no much larger clone stands one base away.

The sequence is built from TRBV29-1 and TRBJ2-1; 10 of the junction bases match TRBD2. The source is a human donor with alopecia areata. The sample comprised CD4+ T cells sorted from blood. DNA sequence: TGCAGCGTTGATTTAACTAGCGGGATGGGCGATGAGCAGTTCTTC. It translates as CSVDLTSGMGDEQFF.